Below, 2 T cell receptor beta chains from the same sample are listed, as sequenced in a study of cytomegalovirus exposure and HLA in healthy donors. Primers for the PCR totalled 60 Vbeta and 13 Jbeta. The protocol was immunoSEQ multiplex PCR, while the TCRdb copy is restricted to in-frame clones and leaves out a portion. The table lists just over 150,000 clones, about 85% of them singletons. The sample consisted of PBMCs. These receptors all come from a young man in good health and CMV-seropositive.

The chain has TRBV27 and TRBJ2-4; tentative D call: TRBD2 (6 bases). V was cut by 8 bases and J by 8 bases, with 16 bases left in between. CDR1 MNHEY and CDR2 SMNVEV come from the germline V gene (reference sequence). The CDR3 sequence is 13 residues long. CDR3 DNA sequence: TGTGCCAGCTCTCTTGGCGGGGCGGACATTCAGTACTTC. Translation: CASSLGGADIQYF.

The V call is TRBV6-5, the J call TRBJ2-5; TRBD1 matches 10 bases. CDR1 MNHEY and CDR2 SVGAGI come from the germline V gene. CDR3 length: 15 residues. The V segment lost 6 bases and the J segment 5 bases; nucleotides outside the gene matches: 9. The CDR3 sequence: CASSLRQGAWETQYF. The CDR3 region has the DNA TGTGCCAGCAGCCTCCGACAGGGGGCTTGGGAGACCCAGTACTTC.